Described below is a single T cell receptor (beta chain) sequence and its context. The sample comes from a study of blood T cell repertoires in COVID-19. Here immunoSEQ multiplex PCR was the method, and the copy in TCRdb shows in-frame clones only, minus some. This table holds 310,000 or so clones, more than 75% found once. The V segment lost 5 bases and the J segment 7 bases; nucleotides outside the gene matches: 10. Germline-derived CDR1 and CDR2 are MNHEY and SMNVEV (reference sequence). This CDR3 region has 14 residues. The sequenced sample consisted of peripheral blood. V is TRBV27 and J is TRBJ1-2; TRBD1 aligns across 7 bases. The clonotype originates from a man aged 45-65 years with active or convalescent COVID-19. The CDR3 loop is CASSPSTGAIGYTF. The CDR3 DNA reads TGTGCCAGCAGTCCCTCAACAGGGGCAATTGGCTACACCTTC.